This section outlines one T cell receptor (beta chain) sequence together with its context. Its antigen is not identified. This table comes from immunoSEQ multiplex PCR, and its TCRdb copy is limited to in-frame clones, with some not included. Of nearly 55,000 clones listed, around 84% are singletons. Unstimulated PBMCs were sorted into CD3+CD4+ and CD3+CD8+ populations. This CDR3 spans 12 amino acids. The source of the sample is a study of T cell clones after liver transplantation. Study in general: Without induction therapy, subjects received standard immunosuppression until 12-24 months post-transplant.

Findings of the study overall: Low donor cell numbers restricted donor-reactive repertoire measurement in a couple of subjects. Post-transplant time points were not standardized, so conclusions are preliminary.

Sequences were derived from CD4+ T cells from blood, sampled before liver transplant. This TCR was sampled from a human donor who received a liver transplant. V gene TRBV21-1 combines with J gene TRBJ1-2. TRBV21-1 is assigned pseudogene status. The CDR3 DNA is TGTGCCAGAGAGGGAAGGGTCCATGGCTACACCTTC. This sequence encodes CAREGRVHGYTF.